One and the same sample provided the 5 T cell receptor beta chains below, sequenced in a study of cytomegalovirus exposure and HLA in healthy donors. The PCR used 60 Vbeta and 13 Jbeta primers. The table came from immunoSEQ multiplex PCR; TCRdb's copy has only in-frame clones and leaves some out. Of approximately 190,000 clones in the sample, roughly 84% were seen once. The sequencing sample was made of PBMCs. The receptors derive from a woman in her 50s in good health and CMV-seropositive.

The rearrangement joins TRBV6-5 to TRBJ2-3, with D maybe TRBD1 (5 bases). The germline V gene encodes CDR1 MNHEY and CDR2 SVGAGI. Trimming took 5 bases from V and 2 from J, leaving 11 bases between them. The CDR3 loop spans 14 amino acids. The CDR3 reads CASSPDSYTDTQYF. CDR3 in DNA: TGTGCCAGCAGTCCCGACAGTTACACAGATACGCAGTATTTT.

The chain uses TRBV7-2 and TRBJ2-2, with 7 bases aligning to TRBD2. This CDR3 is built from 15 residues. Trimming at V came to 5 bases and at J to 3 bases, leaving 6 bases not matched to a gene. CDR1 and CDR2 from the germline V gene are SGHTA and FQGNSA. CDR3 DNA sequence: TGTGCCAGCAGCCGAGCGGGGACTGACACCGGGGAGCTGTTTTTT. Protein product: CASSRAGTDTGELFF.

The count of this clone is one. The genes are TRBV7-3 and TRBJ2-1; 9 positions agree with TRBD2. In germline, CDR1 is SGHTA, CDR2 FQGTGA. The V and J ends lost 5 bases and 4 bases, in that order; junction bases with no gene match: 9. CDR3 size: 16 residues. The DNA of the CDR3 is TGTGCCAGCAGCCCTCGCGGGGGGGCAGGGTACAATGAGCAGTTCTTC. Protein sequence: CASSPRGGAGYNEQFF.

The chain employs TRBV5-1 and TRBJ2-1; TRBD1 matches at 10 bases. The CDR3 is 16 residues long. After removal of 3 bases from V and 7 bases from J, the junction contained 10 bases not matched to a gene. Germline CDR1 is SGHRS and CDR2 is YFSETQ. The CDR3 coding sequence is TGCGCCAGCAGCTCCAGACAGGGGGCGCTTATGAATGAGCAGTTCTTC. Translating gives CASSSRQGALMNEQFF.

This clone was seen just once. The chain combines TRBV27 with TRBJ2-3, with D unclear. This CDR3 is built from 14 residues. Germline V gives CDR1 MNHEY, CDR2 SMNVEV (reference sequence). The V gene lost 3 bases and the J gene lost 0 bases, with 7 bases spanning the gap. CDR3: CASSFFRSTDTQYF. The CDR3 coding sequence is TGTGCCAGCAGTTTTTTTAGAAGCACAGATACGCAGTATTTT.